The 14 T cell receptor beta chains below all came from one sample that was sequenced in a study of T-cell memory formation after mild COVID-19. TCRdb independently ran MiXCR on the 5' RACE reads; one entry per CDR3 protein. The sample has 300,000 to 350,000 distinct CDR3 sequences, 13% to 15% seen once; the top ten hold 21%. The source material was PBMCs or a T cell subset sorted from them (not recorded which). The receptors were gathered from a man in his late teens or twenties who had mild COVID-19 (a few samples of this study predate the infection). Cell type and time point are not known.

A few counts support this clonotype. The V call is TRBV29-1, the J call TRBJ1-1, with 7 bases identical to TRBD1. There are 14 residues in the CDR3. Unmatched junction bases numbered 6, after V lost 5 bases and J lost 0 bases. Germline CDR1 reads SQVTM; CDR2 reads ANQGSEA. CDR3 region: CSVYRGWMNTEAFF. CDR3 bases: TGCAGCGTTTACAGGGGTTGGATGAACACTGAAGCTTTCTTT.

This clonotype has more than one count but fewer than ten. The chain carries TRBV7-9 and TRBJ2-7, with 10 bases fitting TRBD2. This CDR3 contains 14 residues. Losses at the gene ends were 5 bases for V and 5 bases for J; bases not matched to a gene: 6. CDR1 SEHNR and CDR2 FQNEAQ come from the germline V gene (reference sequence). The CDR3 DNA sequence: TGTGCCAGCAGCCCGACTAGCGGGTCCCACGAGCAGTACTTC. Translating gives CASSPTSGSHEQYF.

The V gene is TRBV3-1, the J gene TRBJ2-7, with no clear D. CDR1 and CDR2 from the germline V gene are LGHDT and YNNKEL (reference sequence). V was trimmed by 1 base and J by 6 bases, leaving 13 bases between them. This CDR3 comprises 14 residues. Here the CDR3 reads CASSQGPGWGEQYV. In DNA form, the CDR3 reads TGTGCCAGCAGCCAAGGTCCGGGTTGGGGCGAGCAGTACGTC.

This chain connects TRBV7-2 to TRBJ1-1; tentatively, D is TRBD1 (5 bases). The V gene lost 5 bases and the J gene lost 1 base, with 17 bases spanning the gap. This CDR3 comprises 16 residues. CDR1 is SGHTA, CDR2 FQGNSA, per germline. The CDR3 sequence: CASSLMGVPQNTEAFF. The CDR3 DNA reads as TGTGCCAGCAGCCTAATGGGGGTCCCCCAGAACACTGAAGCTTTCTTT.

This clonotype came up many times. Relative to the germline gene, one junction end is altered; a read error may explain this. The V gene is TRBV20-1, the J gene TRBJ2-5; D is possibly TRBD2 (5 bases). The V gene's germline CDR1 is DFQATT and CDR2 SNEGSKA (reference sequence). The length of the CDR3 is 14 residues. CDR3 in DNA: TGCAGTGCTAGATTCGGGCGGGCACAAGGGACCCAGTACTTC. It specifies CSARFGRAQGTQYF.

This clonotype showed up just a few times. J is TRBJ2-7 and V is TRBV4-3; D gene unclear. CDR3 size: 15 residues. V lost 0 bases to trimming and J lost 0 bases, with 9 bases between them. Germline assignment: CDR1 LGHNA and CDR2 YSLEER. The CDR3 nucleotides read TGCGCCAGCAGCCAAGATGTAGGTTTCTCCTACGAGCAGTACTTC. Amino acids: CASSQDVGFSYEQYF.

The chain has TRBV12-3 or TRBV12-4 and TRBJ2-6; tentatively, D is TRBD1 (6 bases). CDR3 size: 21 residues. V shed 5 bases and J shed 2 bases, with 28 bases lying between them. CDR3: CASSHRSGVFSSSPGANVLTF. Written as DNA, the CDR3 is TGTGCCAGCAGTCACCGGTCAGGGGTCTTTTCCAGTTCGCCTGGGGCCAACGTCCTGACTTTC.

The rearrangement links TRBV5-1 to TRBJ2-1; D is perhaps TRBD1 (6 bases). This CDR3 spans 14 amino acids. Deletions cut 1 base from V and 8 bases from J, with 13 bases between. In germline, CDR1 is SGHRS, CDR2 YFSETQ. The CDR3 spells CASSLIPNRDEQFF. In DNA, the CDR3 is TGCGCCAGCAGCTTGATCCCGAACAGGGATGAGCAGTTCTTC. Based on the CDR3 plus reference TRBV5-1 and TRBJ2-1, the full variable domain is KAGVTQTPRYLIKTRGQQVTLSCSPISGHRSVSWYQQTPGQGLQFLFEYFSETQRNKGNFPGRFSGRQFSNSRSEMNVSTLELGDSALYLCASSLIPNRDEQFFGPGTRLTVL.

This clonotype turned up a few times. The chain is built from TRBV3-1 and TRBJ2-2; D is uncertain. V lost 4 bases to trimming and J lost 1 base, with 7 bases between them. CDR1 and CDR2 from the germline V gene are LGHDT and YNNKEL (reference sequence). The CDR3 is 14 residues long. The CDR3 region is CASSRRKNTGELFF. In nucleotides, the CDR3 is TGTGCCAGCAGCCGACGAAAGAACACCGGGGAGCTGTTTTTT.

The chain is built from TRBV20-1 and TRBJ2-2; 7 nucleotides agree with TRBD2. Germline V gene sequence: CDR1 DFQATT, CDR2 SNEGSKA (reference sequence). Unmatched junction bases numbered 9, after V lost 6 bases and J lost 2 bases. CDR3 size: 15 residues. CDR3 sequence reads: CSASGRGSNTGELFF. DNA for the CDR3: TGCAGTGCCTCAGGGAGGGGCAGTAACACCGGGGAGCTGTTTTTT.

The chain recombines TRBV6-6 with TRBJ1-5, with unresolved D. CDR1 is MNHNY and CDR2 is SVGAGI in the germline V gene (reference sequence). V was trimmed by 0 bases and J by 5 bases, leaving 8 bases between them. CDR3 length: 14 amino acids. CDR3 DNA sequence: TGTGCCAGCAGTTACTCGACGTATTATCAGCCCCAGCATTTT. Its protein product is CASSYSTYYQPQHF.

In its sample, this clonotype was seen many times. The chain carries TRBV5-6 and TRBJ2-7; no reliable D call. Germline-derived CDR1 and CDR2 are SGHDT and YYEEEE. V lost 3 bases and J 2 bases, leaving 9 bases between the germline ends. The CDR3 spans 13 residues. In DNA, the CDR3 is TGTGCCAGCAGCTCTGGGTCGCCCTACGAGCAGTACTTC. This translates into CASSSGSPYEQYF.

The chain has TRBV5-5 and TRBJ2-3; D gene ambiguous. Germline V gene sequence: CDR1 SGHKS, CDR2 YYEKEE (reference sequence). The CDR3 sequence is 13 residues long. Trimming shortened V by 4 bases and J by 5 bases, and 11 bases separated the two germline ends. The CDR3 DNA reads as TGTGCCAGCAGCCTGACCGGGCAAGATACGCAGTATTTT. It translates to CASSLTGQDTQYF.

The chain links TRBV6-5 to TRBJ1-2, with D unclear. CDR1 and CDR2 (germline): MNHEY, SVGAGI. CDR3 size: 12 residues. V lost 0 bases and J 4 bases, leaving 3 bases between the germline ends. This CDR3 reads CASSYSGYGYTF. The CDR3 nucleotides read TGTGCCAGCAGTTACTCGGGCTATGGCTACACCTTC.